Presented here are 25 T cell receptor beta chains from one specimen sequenced in a study of blood T cell repertoires in COVID-19. Produced via immunoSEQ multiplex PCR; TCRdb's table is partial and in-frame only. Of over 200,000 clones listed, roughly 86% are singletons. Material for sequencing was peripheral blood. These receptors were collected from a man aged 35-49 years who had recovered from COVID-19.

The rearrangement uses TRBV25-1 and TRBJ2-4; 8 bases are a match to TRBD2. Germline lookup yields CDR1 MGHDK and CDR2 SYGVNS. This CDR3 has 15 residues. Trimming took 4 bases from V and 4 from J; bases not matched to a gene: 6. In DNA, the CDR3 is TGTGCCAGCAGTGGGGGACTAGGCTTTAAAAACATTCAGTACTTC. Its protein product is CASSGGLGFKNIQYF.

V usage is TRBV5-1 and J usage is TRBJ2-5, with D maybe TRBD2 (6 bases). With 0 bases removed from V and 7 bases from J, the gap between germline ends came to 13 bases. Per germline, CDR1 SGHRS and CDR2 YFSETQ. The CDR3 is 14 residues long. The CDR3 DNA reads as TGCGCCAGCAGCTTGGACTGGGGGGTTGGGACCCAGTACTTC. It codes for CASSLDWGVGTQYF.

Concerning this clone: The junction and the germline gene differ at one end; a read error may be behind it. The chain carries TRBV11-2 and TRBJ1-2; D remains unclear. The CDR3 extends over 15 amino acids. Germline values: CDR1 SGHAT, CDR2 FQNNGV. CDR3 sequence (DNA): TGTGCCAGCAGTTTAGGGCGGCCCACGGCTTGGGGCTACACCTTC. The encoded protein is CASSLGRPTAWGYTF.

This chain uses TRBV5-4 with TRBJ2-3, with 8 nucleotides matching TRBD2. The CDR3 sequence is 16 residues long. The germline gives CDR1 SGHNT, CDR2 YYREEE (reference sequence). The trim removed 5 bases at V and 0 bases at J, leaving 8 bases unmatched. DNA of the CDR3: TGTGCCAGCAGATTAGCGGGGAGGCCTAGCACAGATACGCAGTATTTT. This encodes CASRLAGRPSTDTQYF.

Here the CDR3 reads CASSKGLAGGLYEQYF. In DNA form, the CDR3 reads TGTGCCAGCAGCAAAGGACTAGCGGGAGGTCTGTACGAGCAGTACTTC. The chain recombines TRBV7-7 with TRBJ2-7, with 14 bases fitting TRBD2. The CDR3 runs 16 residues. Trimming cost V 5 bases and J 4 bases; bases outside gene matches: 7. Germline CDR1 SSHAT, CDR2 FNYEAQ (reference sequence).

The V and J genes are TRBV2 and TRBJ2-6, with 9 bases matching TRBD1. The V and J ends lost 6 bases and 2 bases, in that order; junction bases with no gene match: 11. The CDR3 covers 18 residues. In germline, CDR1 is SNHLY, CDR2 FYNNEI. CDR3 DNA: TGTGCCAGCAGGGGGACCGGGACAGGGTTCCCTGGGGCCAACGTCCTGACTTTC. Protein: CASRGTGTGFPGANVLTF.

The chain carries TRBV19 and TRBJ1-2; TRBD1 agrees at 9 bases. This CDR3 contains 12 residues. J was trimmed by 6 bases and V by 5 bases; bases with no gene match: 1. CDR1 LNHDA and CDR2 SQIVND come from the germline V gene (reference sequence). The CDR3, as DNA: TGTGCCAGTAGTCGGACAGGGGATGGCTACACCTTC. Translating gives CASSRTGDGYTF.

The rearrangement joins TRBV10-3 to TRBJ2-1, with TRBD2 as a possible D gene (7 bases). Trimming removed 8 bases at V and 7 bases at J, with 18 bases between. CDR1 and CDR2 (germline): ENHRY, SYGVKD. The CDR3 extends over 14 amino acids. CDR3 nucleotide sequence: TGTGCCATCCGGCGGGGGCTAGTAGAGAATGAGCAGTTCTTC. Its protein is CAIRRGLVENEQFF.

This clone was observed a handful of times. The J gene is TRBJ2-7, the V gene TRBV7-2; 12 bases are a match to TRBD1. Trimming took 7 bases from V and 2 from J; bases not matched to a gene: 3. Looked up from germline, CDR1 is SGHTA and CDR2 is FQGNSA. The CDR3 has 14 residues. The CDR3 region is CASTRDRGPYEQYF. The CDR3 DNA follows: TGTGCCAGCACCCGGGACAGGGGGCCCTACGAGCAGTACTTC.

The genes are TRBV2 and TRBJ2-1; 8 positions agree with TRBD2. This CDR3 has 16 amino acids. Germline V gene sequence: CDR1 SNHLY, CDR2 FYNNEI. The J segment lost 3 bases and the V segment lost 2 bases, leaving 6 bases of the junction unmatched. The CDR3 is CASSELTSGVYNEQFF. CDR3 in DNA: TGTGCCAGCAGTGAACTAACTAGCGGAGTCTACAATGAGCAGTTCTTC.

In DNA, the CDR3 is TGTGCCAGCAGCTCCGGGACTGGCTCCTACAATGAGCAGTTCTTC. It is translated as CASSSGTGSYNEQFF. The chain recombines TRBV2 with TRBJ2-1; D perhaps matches TRBD2 (6 bases). This CDR3 is 15 amino acids long. The V and J ends lost 6 bases and 0 bases respectively, with 12 bases between them. In germline, CDR1 is SNHLY, CDR2 FYNNEI.

This chain connects TRBV6-5 to TRBJ2-3; D is uncertain. Trimming shortened V by 7 bases and J by 6 bases, and 11 bases separated the two germline ends. In germline, CDR1 is MNHEY, CDR2 SVGAGI. CDR3 length: 12 amino acids. The CDR3 nucleotides read TGTGCCAGCACTCTACCCCCTGATACGCAGTATTTT. Translation: CASTLPPDTQYF.

This clone showed up just once. This chain uses TRBV18 with TRBJ1-4; TRBD1 is a possible D gene (5 bases). Germline V gives CDR1 KGHSH, CDR2 LQKENI. Trimming took 3 bases from V and 0 from J, leaving 17 bases between them. The CDR3 extends over 18 amino acids. Here the CDR3 reads CASSPRLRQTATNEKLFF. The CDR3, as DNA: TGTGCCAGCTCACCCCGACTCAGACAGACAGCAACTAATGAAAAACTGTTTTTT. The whole variable domain, remainder taken from reference TRBV18 and TRBJ1-4, is NAGVMQNPRHLVRRRGQEARLRCSPMKGHSHVYWYRQLPEEGLKFMVYLQKENIIDESGMPKERFSAEFPKEGPSILRIQQVVRGDSAAYFCASSPRLRQTATNEKLFFGSGTQLSVL.

This sequence joins TRBV6-5 and TRBJ1-1; 10 nucleotides match TRBD1. The V and J ends lost 0 bases and 6 bases, in that order; junction bases with no gene match: 4. The CDR3 loop spans 15 amino acids. From germline, CDR1 is MNHEY and CDR2 SVGAGI. CDR3 residues: CASSYSVGTGAEAFF. The CDR3 region has the DNA TGTGCCAGCAGTTACTCAGTTGGGACAGGGGCTGAAGCTTTCTTT.

The chain recombines TRBV19 with TRBJ1-4; unclear D gene. V lost 4 bases and J lost 7, with 13 bases in between. CDR1 LNHDA and CDR2 SQIVND come from the germline V gene (reference sequence). This CDR3 has 14 amino acids. This chain's CDR3 is CASSTDGAGEKLFF. For the CDR3, the DNA is TGTGCCAGTAGTACGGACGGAGCGGGTGAAAAACTGTTTTTT. The full variable domain, with the rest looked up from reference TRBV19 and TRBJ1-4, is DGGITQSPKYLFRKEGQNVTLSCEQNLNHDAMYWYRQDPGQGLRLIYYSQIVNDFQKGDIAEGYSVSREKKESFPLTVTSAQKNPTAFYLCASSTDGAGEKLFFGSGTQLSVL.

The genes are TRBV19 and TRBJ2-7; 7 positions agree with TRBD1. Germline V gene sequence: CDR1 LNHDA, CDR2 SQIVND (reference sequence). The CDR3 runs to 16 residues. V shed 2 bases and J 1 base; nucleotides not matched to a gene: 8. The CDR3 spells CASSITTGAISYEQYF. The CDR3 DNA follows: TGTGCCAGTAGTATAACTACAGGGGCGATTTCCTACGAGCAGTACTTC.

In this sample, this clone turned up once. The J gene is TRBJ2-2, the V gene TRBV11-2; tentative D call: TRBD2 (7 bases). The CDR3 runs to 16 residues. Germline loops: CDR1 SGHAT, CDR2 FQNNGV. Trimming shortened V by 5 bases and J by 4 bases, and 17 bases separated the two germline ends. CDR3 DNA: TGTGCCAGCAGCCGGAGAGGGGGGGCGGCCACCGGGGAGCTGTTTTTT. Its translation is CASSRRGGAATGELFF.

The rearrangement uses TRBV15 and TRBJ1-5; D unclear. The CDR3 totals 16 residues. Trimming removed 1 base at V and 2 bases at J, with 12 bases between. Germline CDR1 reads LNHNV; CDR2 reads YYDKDF (reference sequence). The CDR3 sequence is CATSRGGSSGNQPQHF. DNA for the CDR3: TGTGCCACCAGCAGAGGAGGGTCATCAGGCAATCAGCCCCAGCATTTT. Variable domain in full (rest from reference TRBV15 and TRBJ1-5): DAMVIQNPRYQVTQFGKPVTLSCSQTLNHNVMYWYQQKSSQAPKLLFHYYDKDFNNEADTPDNFQSRRPNTSFCFLDIRSPGLGDTAMYLCATSRGGSSGNQPQHFGDGTRLSIL.

The genes are TRBV6-6 and TRBJ2-3, with TRBD1 matching 9 bases. Germline V gene data show CDR1 as MNHNY and CDR2 as SVGAGI (reference sequence). Trimming cost V 8 bases and J 6 bases; bases outside gene matches: 9. The CDR3 length is 14 residues. CDR3: CASRDRGGLDTQYF. As DNA, the CDR3 is TGTGCCAGCCGAGACAGGGGGGGGTTGGATACGCAGTATTTT.

The chain links TRBV5-1 to TRBJ1-4; possible D gene TRBD1, 6 bases. CDR3 length: 12 amino acids. Looked up from germline, CDR1 is SGHRS and CDR2 is YFSETQ. Trimming pared 7 bases from V and 5 bases from J, leaving 9 bases between. As DNA, the CDR3 is TGCGCCAGCCGTACAGGGAATGAAAAACTGTTTTTT. Translating gives CASRTGNEKLFF.

J is TRBJ1-6 and V is TRBV2, with D possibly matching TRBD1 (5 bases). V was trimmed by 4 bases and J by 9 bases, leaving 13 bases between them. CDR3 length equals 14 residues. Germline V gene sequence: CDR1 SNHLY, CDR2 FYNNEI. The DNA of the CDR3 is TGTGCCAGCAGTGTTCGGCAGGGCGGTTCACCCCTCCACTTT. Its translation: CASSVRQGGSPLHF.

The CDR3 here is CASSFQRGGRFAYEQYF. Here the CDR3 DNA reads TGTGCCAGCAGCTTCCAGCGGGGGGGCCGTTTCGCCTACGAGCAGTACTTC. The chain has TRBV7-2 and TRBJ2-7, with 10 nucleotides matching TRBD2. The CDR3 extends over 17 amino acids. Germline V CDR1 and CDR2: SGHTA, FQGNSA. With V trimmed by 3 bases and J by 2 bases, 10 bases remained unmatched.

This rearrangement joins TRBV30 to TRBJ1-2; D is unclear. The germline V gene has CDR1 GTSNPN and CDR2 SVGIG (reference sequence). The CDR3 consists of 11 residues. Trimming stripped 1 base from V and 6 bases from J, with 6 bases between. In nucleotides, the CDR3 is TGTGCCTGGAGTGCGGTCCATGGCTACACCTTC. This translates into CAWSAVHGYTF.

V gene TRBV5-1 combines with J gene TRBJ1-6; possibly TRBD1 for D (6 bases). The CDR3 consists of 15 residues. Germline V CDR1 and CDR2: SGHRS, YFSETQ. Between the trimmed V and J ends, which lost 4 bases and 2 bases, there was a span of 10 bases. CDR3 DNA sequence: TGCGCCAGCAGCCTAGGACAGACCTATAATTCACCCCTCCACTTT. Encoded protein: CASSLGQTYNSPLHF.

This clone was counted a single time. This CDR3 is CAIRQQSTDTQYF. CDR3 DNA: TGTGCCATCAGACAACAGAGCACAGATACGCAGTATTTT. This sequence joins TRBV10-3 and TRBJ2-3; no clear D gene. This CDR3 spans 13 amino acids. Trimming took 6 bases from V and 0 from J, leaving 7 bases between them. The germline CDR1 and CDR2 sequences are ENHRY and SYGVKD.